This T cell receptor (beta chain) was retrieved from a study of spatial heterogeneity in lung cancer. Every TCR cDNA molecule carried a tag that served as a unique molecular identifier. MiXCR, run by TCRdb on the 5' RACE reads, gives a single entry per CDR3 protein. In the table there are approximately 930 distinct CDR3 sequences, around 40% of which are singletons. Concerning this clonotype: In a library made to pick up alpha chains, this beta chain is a stray read with a size that means little.

Described time point: sample taken at primary tumor resection. TCRs were sequenced from unsorted whole RNA of tumor, nontumor lung or PBMC. The trim removed 4 bases at V and 0 bases at J, leaving 5 bases unmatched. The germline gives CDR1 SGHRS, CDR2 YFSETQ. The CDR3 is 15 amino acids. The V call is TRBV5-1, the J call TRBJ2-3; 7 positions match TRBD1. This receptor was identified in a male donor with early-stage non-small cell lung cancer. The starting material was normal lung tissue next to the tumor, obtained at surgery. The CDR3 protein is CASSPTGVSTDTQYF. For the CDR3, the DNA is TGCGCCAGCAGCCCTACAGGGGTTAGCACAGATACGCAGTATTTT.